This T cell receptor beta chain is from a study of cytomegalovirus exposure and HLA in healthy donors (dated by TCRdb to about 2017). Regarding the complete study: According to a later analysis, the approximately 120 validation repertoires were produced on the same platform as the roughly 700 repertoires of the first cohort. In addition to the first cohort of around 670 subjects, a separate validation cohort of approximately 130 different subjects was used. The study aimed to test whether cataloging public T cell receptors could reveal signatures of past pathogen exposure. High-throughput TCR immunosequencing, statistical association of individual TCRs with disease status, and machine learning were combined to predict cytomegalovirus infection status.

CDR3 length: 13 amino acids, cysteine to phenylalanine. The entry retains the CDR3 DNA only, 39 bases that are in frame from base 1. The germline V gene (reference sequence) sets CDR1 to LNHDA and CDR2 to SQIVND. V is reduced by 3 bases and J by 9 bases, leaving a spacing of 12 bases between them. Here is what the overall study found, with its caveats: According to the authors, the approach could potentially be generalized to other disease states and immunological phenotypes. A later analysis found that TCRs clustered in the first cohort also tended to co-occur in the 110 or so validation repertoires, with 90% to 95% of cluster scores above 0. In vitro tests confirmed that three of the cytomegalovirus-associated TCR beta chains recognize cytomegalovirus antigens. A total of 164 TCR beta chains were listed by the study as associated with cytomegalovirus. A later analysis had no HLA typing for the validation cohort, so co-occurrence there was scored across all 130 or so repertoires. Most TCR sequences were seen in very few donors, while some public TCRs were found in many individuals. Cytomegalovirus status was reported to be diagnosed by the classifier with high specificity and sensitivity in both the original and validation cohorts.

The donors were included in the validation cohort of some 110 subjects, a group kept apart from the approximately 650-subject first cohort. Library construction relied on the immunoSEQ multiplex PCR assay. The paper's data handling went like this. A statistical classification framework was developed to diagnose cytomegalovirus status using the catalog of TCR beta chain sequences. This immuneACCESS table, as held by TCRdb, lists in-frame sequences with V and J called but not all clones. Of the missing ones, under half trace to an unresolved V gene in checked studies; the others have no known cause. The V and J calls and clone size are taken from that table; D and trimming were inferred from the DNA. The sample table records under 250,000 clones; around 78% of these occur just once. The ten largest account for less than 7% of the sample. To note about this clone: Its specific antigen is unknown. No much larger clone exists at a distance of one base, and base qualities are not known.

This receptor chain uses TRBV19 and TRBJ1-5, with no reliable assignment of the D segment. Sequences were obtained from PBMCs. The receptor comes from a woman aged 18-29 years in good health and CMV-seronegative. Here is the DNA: TGTGCCAGTAGTATTTCCGCCCCCGGGCCCCAGCATTTT. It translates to CASSISAPGPQHF.